A single sample is the source of the 20 T cell receptor beta chains below, sequenced in a study of immune cell composition in non-small cell lung cancer (dated by TCRdb to the late 2010s). Library preparation employed the immunoSEQ multiplex PCR assay. As stored in TCRdb, this immuneACCESS dataset retains in-frame rearrangements with V and J assigned. A fraction of the clones does not appear; measured against another copy, unresolved V genes explain less than half of the discrepancy, and the remainder lacks a known reason. The table for this sample lists roughly 5,800 clones; about 85% of them were counted only once. The leading ten clones occupy 6.4% of the sample. Normal lung samples came from the same patient and were non-adjacent lung tissue collected as far from the tumour as possible, with a minimum distance of 3 cm. The source material was non-adjacent lung tissue. The receptor source for this set is a human donor with non-small cell lung cancer.

The J gene is TRBJ1-1, the V gene TRBV19; no definite D call. Trimming took off 1 base at V and 0 bases at J, with 9 bases between the two ends. Germline V lookup: CDR1 LNHDA, CDR2 SQIVND (reference sequence). This CDR3 has 15 amino acids. The CDR3 sequence: CASSIGTPLNTEAFF. The DNA of the CDR3 is TGTGCCAGTAGTATAGGTACTCCGTTGAACACTGAAGCTTTCTTT.

The rearrangement links TRBV5-1 to TRBJ2-2; TRBD1 matches at 8 bases. Germline V CDR1 and CDR2: SGHRS, YFSETQ. The CDR3 runs to 15 residues. Losses at the gene ends were 4 bases for V and 6 bases for J; bases not matched to a gene: 8. The CDR3 nucleotides read TGCGCCAGCAGCATAGGACAGGGAGATTCCGGGGAGCTGTTTTTT. Protein sequence: CASSIGQGDSGELFF.

CDR3 sequence reads: CAWSGRRQGPLAGRETQYF. CDR3 nucleotide sequence: TGTGCCTGGAGTGGCCGACGGCAGGGCCCACTAGCGGGAAGGGAGACCCAGTACTTC. V gene TRBV30 combines with J gene TRBJ2-5; 10 bases are shared with TRBD2. CDR1 and CDR2 from the germline V gene are GTSNPN and SVGIG (reference sequence). This CDR3 spans 19 amino acids. With 1 base clipped from V and 5 bases from J, the junction kept 19 bases outside the gene matches.

The rearrangement uses TRBV25-1 and TRBJ1-2; the match to TRBD1 covers 9 bases. V shed 5 bases, J shed 2 bases, and the junction held 6 bases outside the gene matches. This CDR3 is 15 amino acids long. Germline V gene data show CDR1 as MGHDK and CDR2 as SYGVNS. CDR3: CASSLGGTGNYGYTF. The DNA for the CDR3 is TGTGCCAGCAGTCTGGGGGGGACAGGGAACTATGGCTACACCTTC.

The chain couples TRBV29-1 to TRBJ2-7; the match to TRBD2 covers 8 bases. The CDR3 length is 14 residues. Germline CDR1 SQVTM, CDR2 ANQGSEA. The V gene end was trimmed by 7 bases and the J gene end by 0 bases; junction bases not matched to a gene: 8. As DNA, the CDR3 is TGCAGCGCCATTAGCGGGGTGAGCTCCTACGAGCAGTACTTC. Amino acids: CSAISGVSSYEQYF.

This chain uses TRBV6-5 with TRBJ1-1; D ambiguous. The length of the CDR3 is 13 residues. V was cut by 7 bases and J by 2 bases, with 11 bases left in between. The germline V gene has CDR1 MNHEY and CDR2 SVGAGI. DNA of the CDR3: TGTGCCAGCACCTGGAGGGTAAACACTGAAGCTTTCTTT. As protein: CASTWRVNTEAFF.

The chain combines TRBV4-3 with TRBJ2-3; D is perhaps TRBD1 (6 bases). Trimming stripped 3 bases from V and 8 bases from J, with 9 bases between. Germline V gives CDR1 LGHNA, CDR2 YSLEER. The CDR3 is made up of 12 amino acids. CDR3 residues: CASSQGAGTQYF. DNA for the CDR3: TGCGCCAGCAGCCAGGGGGCCGGTACGCAGTATTTT.

This clone was seen a handful of times. The rearrangement joins TRBV5-4 to TRBJ2-7; TRBD2 might be the D (6 bases). Trimming removed 4 bases at V and 7 bases at J, with 21 bases between. The CDR3 is 15 residues long. Germline-derived CDR1 and CDR2 are SGHNT and YYREEE (reference sequence). CDR3 amino acids: CASSADGGPITEQYF. DNA for the CDR3: TGTGCCAGCAGCGCCGACGGGGGTCCCATTACGGAGCAGTACTTC. Filled out from reference TRBV5-4 and TRBJ2-7, the complete variable domain reads ETGVTQSPTHLIKTRGQQVTLRCSSQSGHNTVSWYQQALGQGPQFIFQYYREEENGRGNFPPRFSGLQFPNYSSELNVNALELDDSALYLCASSADGGPITEQYFGPGTRLTVT.

This rearrangement joins TRBV29-1 to TRBJ2-7, with 13 bases identical to TRBD2. Trimming cost V 4 bases and J 6 bases; bases outside gene matches: 3. Germline assignment: CDR1 SQVTM and CDR2 ANQGSEA. This CDR3 region has 13 residues. CDR3 loop: CSVVGTSGIEQYF. The CDR3 nucleotides are TGCAGCGTTGTAGGGACTAGCGGGATCGAGCAGTACTTC.

The chain is built from TRBV9 and TRBJ2-1; the match to TRBD2 covers 9 bases. In germline, CDR1 is SGDLS, CDR2 YYNGEE. V lost 3 bases to trimming and J lost 6 bases; unmatched junction nucleotides: 7. CDR3 length: 15 residues. The CDR3 region is CASSASGILINEQFF. The DNA of the CDR3 is TGTGCCAGCAGCGCTAGCGGGATCTTGATCAATGAGCAGTTCTTC.

This chain connects TRBV5-6 to TRBJ2-7; D is perhaps TRBD2 (6 bases). Trimming took off 7 bases at V and 4 bases at J, with 6 bases between the two ends. Germline V CDR1 and CDR2: SGHDT, YYEEEE. The CDR3 length is 10 residues. In DNA, the CDR3 is TGTGCCAGCGGACTATACGAGCAGTACTTC. Translation gives CASGLYEQYF.

The rearrangement links TRBV13 to TRBJ2-7; TRBD1 aligns across 11 bases. The V gene end was trimmed by 5 bases and the J gene end by 5 bases; junction bases not matched to a gene: 5. The CDR3 is 14 residues long. Germline V gene sequence: CDR1 PRHDT, CDR2 FYEKMQ (reference sequence). CDR3 sequence: CASSPGDRGDEQYF. As DNA, the CDR3 is TGTGCCAGCAGCCCTGGGGACAGGGGGGACGAGCAGTACTTC. Based on the CDR3 plus reference TRBV13 and TRBJ2-7, the full variable domain is AAGVIQSPRHLIKEKRETATLKCYPIPRHDTVYWYQQGPGQDPQFLISFYEKMQSDKGSIPDRFSAQQFSDYHSELNMSSLELGDSALYFCASSPGDRGDEQYFGPGTRLTVT.

This clone was recorded a few times. The V call is TRBV11-2, the J call TRBJ2-7; 8 nucleotides line up with TRBD2. Germline values: CDR1 SGHAT, CDR2 FQNNGV. V lost 5 bases and J lost 6; bases outside the gene matches: 9. There are 14 residues in the CDR3. Here the CDR3 reads CASSIGRGGLEQYF. CDR3 DNA sequence: TGTGCCAGCAGCATAGGCCGCGGGGGGCTCGAGCAGTACTTC.

This sequence joins TRBV7-3 and TRBJ2-5, with TRBD2 matching 10 bases. Per germline, CDR1 SGHTA and CDR2 FQGTGA. There are 15 residues in the CDR3. V shed 1 base and J 5 bases; nucleotides not matched to a gene: 4. CDR3 nucleotide sequence: TGTGCCAGCAGCTTAAGCAGCGGGAGGGCCGAGACCCAGTACTTC. Protein sequence: CASSLSSGRAETQYF.

This sequence joins TRBV5-4 and TRBJ2-3, with 7 bases fitting TRBD1. CDR1 and CDR2 from the germline V gene are SGHNT and YYREEE (reference sequence). Trimming at V came to 4 bases and at J to 2 bases, leaving 4 bases not matched to a gene. CDR3 length equals 14 residues. CDR3 region: CASSLGTATDTQYF. In nucleotides, the CDR3 is TGTGCCAGCAGCCTTGGGACAGCCACAGATACGCAGTATTTT. Filled out from reference TRBV5-4 and TRBJ2-3, the complete variable domain reads ETGVTQSPTHLIKTRGQQVTLRCSSQSGHNTVSWYQQALGQGPQFIFQYYREEENGRGNFPPRFSGLQFPNYSSELNVNALELDDSALYLCASSLGTATDTQYFGPGTRLTVL.

The genes are TRBV7-3 and TRBJ1-2; D gene uncertain. The V end lost 5 bases, the J end lost 5 bases, and 12 bases lay between the germline ends. CDR1 and CDR2 from the germline V gene are SGHTA and FQGTGA. The CDR3 consists of 13 residues. The CDR3 loop is CASSPKAGYGYTF. The CDR3 coding sequence is TGTGCCAGCAGCCCTAAAGCCGGGTATGGCTACACCTTC.

The CDR3 spells CASRTGTQTYEQYF. Written as DNA, the CDR3 is TGTGCCAGCAGAACAGGGACCCAAACCTACGAGCAGTACTTC. V and J are TRBV7-8 and TRBJ2-7; perhaps TRBD1 as D (6 bases). This CDR3 has 14 residues. Per germline, CDR1 SGHVS and CDR2 FQNEAQ. Trimming cost V 6 bases and J 2 bases, with 14 bases left between them.

This chain connects TRBV28 to TRBJ2-7; no clear D gene. Germline assignment: CDR1 MDHEN and CDR2 SYDVKM. This CDR3 is built from 12 residues. V gave up 2 bases and J gave up 2 bases, with 4 bases separating them. DNA of the CDR3: TGTGCCAGCAGTTTACCTCCCTACGAGCAGTACTTC. This encodes CASSLPPYEQYF.

The chain combines TRBV6-1 with TRBJ2-7, with D possibly matching TRBD1 (6 bases). The V end was cut by 2 bases, the J end by 6 bases, with 8 bases between. The germline gives CDR1 MNHNS, CDR2 SASEGT. The CDR3 totals 12 residues. The CDR3 loop is CASSENRAEQYF. The CDR3 coding sequence is TGTGCCAGCAGTGAAAACAGGGCCGAGCAGTACTTC.

This chain joins TRBV5-1 and TRBJ2-3, with D unclear. V was pared by 3 bases and J by 2 bases, with 13 bases between. CDR1 and CDR2 from the germline V gene are SGHRS and YFSETQ. The CDR3 has 15 residues. The CDR3 DNA follows: TGCGCCAGCAGCTCCCTGGGTGGAGCCACAGATACGCAGTATTTT. Translating it yields CASSSLGGATDTQYF.